These 15 T cell receptor beta chains originate from one sample sequenced in a study of control samples from healthy donors and cancer patients. TCRdb's copy holds only in-frame clones and misses some; the assay was immunoSEQ multiplex PCR. The data contain some 410,000 clones, 75% to 95% of them seen just once; the ten biggest clones take up 6% to 7%. Sequenced material: PBMCs. These receptors originate from a middle-aged man with head and neck cancer.

The chain couples TRBV11-3 to TRBJ2-5; D gene uncertain. Germline V gene lookup returns CDR1 SGHNT and CDR2 YENEEA. With 1 base removed from V and 2 bases from J, the gap between germline ends came to 5 bases. The CDR3 runs to 13 residues. CDR3 bases: TGTGCCAGCAGCTTAGCCTCACAAGAGACCCAGTACTTC. Protein product: CASSLASQETQYF.

The chain joins TRBV18 to TRBJ2-4; 13 bases line up with TRBD2. Per the germline V gene, CDR1 is KGHSH and CDR2 is LQKENI. The CDR3 has 18 amino acids. V was pared by 3 bases and J by 1 base, with 6 bases of the junction left unmatched. In DNA form, the CDR3 reads TGTGCCAGCTCACCCACTAGCGGGGGGGCCGTGGCCAAAAACATTCAGTACTTC. This translates into CASSPTSGGAVAKNIQYF. The variable domain in full, completed from reference TRBV18 and TRBJ2-4, reads NAGVMQNPRHLVRRRGQEARLRCSPMKGHSHVYWYRQLPEEGLKFMVYLQKENIIDESGMPKERFSAEFPKEGPSILRIQQVVRGDSAAYFCASSPTSGGAVAKNIQYFGAGTRLSVL.

This chain uses TRBV27 with TRBJ1-4; the D is unclear. Trimming removed 3 bases from V and 8 bases from J, with 7 bases in between. CDR1 is MNHEY, CDR2 SMNVEV, per germline (reference sequence). The CDR3 spans 12 residues. This CDR3 is CASSLIGEKLFF. The CDR3 DNA sequence: TGTGCCAGCAGTTTGATCGGGGAAAAACTGTTTTTT.

The CDR3 DNA reads as TGTGCCAGCAGCTTAATGGGAGGATCTGTCCAGGGCCGGAACTATGGCTACACCTTC. Its translation: CASSLMGGSVQGRNYGYTF. This chain links TRBV7-9 with TRBJ1-2, with D possibly matching TRBD1 (5 bases). Trimming took off 2 bases at V and 2 bases at J, with 24 bases between the two ends. CDR3 size: 19 residues. Germline-derived CDR1 and CDR2 are SEHNR and FQNEAQ (reference sequence). The whole variable domain, filled in from reference TRBV7-9 and TRBJ1-2, reads DTGVSQNPRHKITKRGQNVTFRCDPISEHNRLYWYRQTLGQGPEFLTYFQNEAQLEKSRLLSDRFSAERPKGSFSTLEIQRTEQGDSAMYLCASSLMGGSVQGRNYGYTFGSGTRLTVV.

The chain is built from TRBV14 and TRBJ1-3; no clear D. CDR1 and CDR2 from the germline V gene are SGHDN and FVKESK. This CDR3 is built from 17 residues. The germline V and J ends were trimmed by 5 bases and 7 bases, with 24 bases remaining between them. In DNA, the CDR3 is TGTGCCAGCAGCTCATTACTGCTTTCGTCCAGCGGTAACACCATATATTTT. Translation: CASSSLLLSSSGNTIYF. Supplemented by reference TRBV14 and TRBJ1-3, the full variable domain reads EAGVTQFPSHSVIEKGQTVTLRCDPISGHDNLYWYRRVMGKEIKFLLHFVKESKQDESGMPNNRFLAERTGGTYSTLKVQPAELEDSGVYFCASSSLLLSSSGNTIYFGEGSWLTVV.

J is TRBJ1-6 and V is TRBV7-9; 7 nucleotides line up with TRBD1. This CDR3 region has 14 residues. Trimming removed 5 bases from V and 9 bases from J; junction bases left unmatched: 7. The germline CDR1 and CDR2 sequences are SEHNR and FQNEAQ (reference sequence). Written as DNA, the CDR3 is TGTGCCAGCAGCCCTGACAGGGATATTTCACCCCTCCACTTT. Translating gives CASSPDRDISPLHF.

V and J are TRBV9 and TRBJ2-2, with 9 bases aligning to TRBD2. This CDR3 is built from 17 residues. Per germline, CDR1 SGDLS and CDR2 YYNGEE. Losses at the gene ends were 0 bases for V and 3 bases for J; bases not matched to a gene: 6. In nucleotides, the CDR3 is TGTGCCAGCAGCGTAGATGGAGCGGGGGGCCACACCGGGGAGCTGTTTTTT. The encoded protein is CASSVDGAGGHTGELFF.

This clone was counted once. The chain links TRBV30 to TRBJ2-7; D is perhaps TRBD2 (6 bases). The CDR3 has 15 amino acids. V lost 1 base to trimming and J lost 0 bases, with 13 bases between them. CDR1 is GTSNPN, CDR2 SVGIG, per germline (reference sequence). The CDR3 nucleotides read TGTGCCTGGAGTGCCGGACTAACTTACTCCTACGAGCAGTACTTC. Translating it yields CAWSAGLTYSYEQYF.

The rearrangement links TRBV15 to TRBJ2-5; TRBD2 agrees at 7 bases. The V gene end was trimmed by 5 bases and the J gene end by 8 bases; junction bases not matched to a gene: 17. This CDR3 region has 16 residues. Germline values: CDR1 LNHNV, CDR2 YYDKDF (reference sequence). The chain's CDR3 is CATSGSMGGVFSTQYF. The CDR3 bases are TGTGCCACCAGCGGGTCAATGGGGGGGGTCTTCAGTACCCAGTACTTC.

This chain uses TRBV29-1 with TRBJ2-1; 7 bases match TRBD2. This CDR3 contains 12 residues. With 6 bases clipped from V and 4 bases from J, the junction kept 3 bases outside the gene matches. Germline loops: CDR1 SQVTM, CDR2 ANQGSEA. The DNA of the CDR3 is TGCAGCGTGGGACTACAATACAATGAGCAGTTCTTC. This codes for CSVGLQYNEQFF.

The chain joins TRBV5-6 to TRBJ2-5; 8 bases agree with TRBD1. The CDR3 totals 12 residues. The germline gives CDR1 SGHDT, CDR2 YYEEEE. The V segment lost 3 bases and the J segment 5 bases; nucleotides outside the gene matches: 0. The CDR3 region has the DNA TGTGCCAGCAGCTGGACAGGGGAGACCCAGTACTTC. This sequence encodes CASSWTGETQYF.

The chain joins TRBV14 to TRBJ1-2; the match to TRBD1 covers 11 bases. Unmatched junction bases numbered 11, after V lost 4 bases and J lost 4 bases. The V gene's germline CDR1 is SGHDN and CDR2 FVKESK. The CDR3 totals 17 residues. The CDR3 reads CASSPTGQGALIYGYTF. Written as DNA, the CDR3 is TGTGCCAGCAGCCCGACCGGACAGGGGGCTCTTATCTATGGCTACACCTTC.

The chain uses TRBV11-2 and TRBJ2-7; perhaps TRBD1 as D (6 bases). Germline CDR1 reads SGHAT; CDR2 reads FQNNGV. Between the trimmed V and J ends, which lost 6 bases and 3 bases, there was a span of 9 bases. This CDR3 is 12 amino acids long. The chain's CDR3 is CASRLQGYEQYF. DNA for the CDR3: TGTGCCAGCAGACTACAGGGCTACGAGCAGTACTTC.

The chain carries TRBV28 and TRBJ2-1; weak D call: TRBD2 (6 bases). V was shortened by 3 bases and J by 0 bases, with 12 bases between the two germline ends. The length of the CDR3 is 16 residues. Germline V gene data show CDR1 as MDHEN and CDR2 as SYDVKM. The DNA of the CDR3 is TGTGCCAGCAGTTTCCCGGCGGGGAGCTCCTACAATGAGCAGTTCTTC. Its protein is CASSFPAGSSYNEQFF.

The chain couples TRBV30 to TRBJ2-5; tentative D call: TRBD2 (5 bases). This CDR3 spans 13 amino acids. The V and J ends lost 4 bases and 4 bases respectively, with 13 bases between them. The germline CDR1 and CDR2 sequences are GTSNPN and SVGIG (reference sequence). Written as DNA, the CDR3 is TGTGCCTGGAAGGGTGGAGGCGGAGAGACCCAGTACTTC. Protein: CAWKGGGGETQYF.